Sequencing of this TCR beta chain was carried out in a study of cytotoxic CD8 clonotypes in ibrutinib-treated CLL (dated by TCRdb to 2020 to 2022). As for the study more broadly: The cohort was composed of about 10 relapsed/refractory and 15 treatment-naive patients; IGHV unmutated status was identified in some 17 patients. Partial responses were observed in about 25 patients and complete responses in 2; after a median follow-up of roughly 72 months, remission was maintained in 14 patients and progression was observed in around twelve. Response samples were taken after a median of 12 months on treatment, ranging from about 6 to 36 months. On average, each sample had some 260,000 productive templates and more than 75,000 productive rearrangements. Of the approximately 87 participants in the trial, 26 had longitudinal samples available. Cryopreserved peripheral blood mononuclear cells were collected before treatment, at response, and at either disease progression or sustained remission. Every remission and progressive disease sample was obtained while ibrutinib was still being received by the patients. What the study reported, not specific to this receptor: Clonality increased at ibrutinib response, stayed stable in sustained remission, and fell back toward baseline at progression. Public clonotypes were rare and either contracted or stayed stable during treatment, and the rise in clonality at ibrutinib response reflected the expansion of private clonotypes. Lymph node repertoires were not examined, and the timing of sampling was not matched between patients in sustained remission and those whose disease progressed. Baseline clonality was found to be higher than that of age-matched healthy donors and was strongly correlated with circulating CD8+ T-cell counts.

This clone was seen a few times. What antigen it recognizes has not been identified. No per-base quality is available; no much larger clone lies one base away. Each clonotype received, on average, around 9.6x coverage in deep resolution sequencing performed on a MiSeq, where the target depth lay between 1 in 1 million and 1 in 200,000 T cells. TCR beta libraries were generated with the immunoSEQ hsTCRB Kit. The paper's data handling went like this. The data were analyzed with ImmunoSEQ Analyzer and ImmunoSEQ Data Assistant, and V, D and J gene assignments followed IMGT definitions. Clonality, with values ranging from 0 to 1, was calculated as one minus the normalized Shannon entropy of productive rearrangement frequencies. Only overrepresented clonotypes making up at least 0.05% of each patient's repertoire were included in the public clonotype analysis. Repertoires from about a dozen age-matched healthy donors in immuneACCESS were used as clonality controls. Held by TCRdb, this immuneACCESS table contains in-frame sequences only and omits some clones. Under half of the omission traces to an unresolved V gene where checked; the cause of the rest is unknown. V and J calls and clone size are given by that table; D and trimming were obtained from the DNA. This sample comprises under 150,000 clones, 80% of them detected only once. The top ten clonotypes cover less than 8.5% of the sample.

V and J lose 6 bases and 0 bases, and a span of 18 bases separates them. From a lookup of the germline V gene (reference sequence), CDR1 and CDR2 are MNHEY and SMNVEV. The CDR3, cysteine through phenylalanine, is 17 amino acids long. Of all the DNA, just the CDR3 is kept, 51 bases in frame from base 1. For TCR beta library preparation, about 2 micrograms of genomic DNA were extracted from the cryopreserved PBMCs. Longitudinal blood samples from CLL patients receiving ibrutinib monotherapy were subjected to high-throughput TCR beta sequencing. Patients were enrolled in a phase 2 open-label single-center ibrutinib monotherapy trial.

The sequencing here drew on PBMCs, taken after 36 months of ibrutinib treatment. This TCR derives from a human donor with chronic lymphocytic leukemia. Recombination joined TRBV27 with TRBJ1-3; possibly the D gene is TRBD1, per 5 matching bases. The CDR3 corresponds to CASSPEGTYFSGNTIYF. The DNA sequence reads TGTGCCAGCAGCCCAGAGGGGACGTACTTCTCTGGAAACACCATATATTTT.